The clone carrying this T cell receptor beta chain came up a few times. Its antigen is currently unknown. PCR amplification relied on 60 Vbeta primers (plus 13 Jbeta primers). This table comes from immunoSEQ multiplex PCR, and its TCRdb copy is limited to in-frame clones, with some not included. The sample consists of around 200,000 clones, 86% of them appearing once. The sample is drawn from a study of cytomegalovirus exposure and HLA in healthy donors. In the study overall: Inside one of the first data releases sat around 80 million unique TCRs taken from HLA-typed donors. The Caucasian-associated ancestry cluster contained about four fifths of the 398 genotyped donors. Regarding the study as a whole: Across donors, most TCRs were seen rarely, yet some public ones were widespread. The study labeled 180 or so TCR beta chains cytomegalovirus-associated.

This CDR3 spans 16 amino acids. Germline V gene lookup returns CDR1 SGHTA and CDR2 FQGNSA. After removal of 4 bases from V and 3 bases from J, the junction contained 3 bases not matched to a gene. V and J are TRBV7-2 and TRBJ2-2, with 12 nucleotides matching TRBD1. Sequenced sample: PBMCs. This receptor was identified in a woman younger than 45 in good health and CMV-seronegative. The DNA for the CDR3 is TGTGCCAGCAGCTCGGGGACAGGGGGCTACACCGGGGAGCTGTTTTTT. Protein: CASSSGTGGYTGELFF. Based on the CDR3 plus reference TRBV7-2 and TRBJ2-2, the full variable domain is GAGVSQSPSNKVTEKGKDVELRCDPISGHTALYWYRQSLGQGLEFLIYFQGNSAPDKSGLPSDRFSAERTGGSVSTLTIQRTQQEDSAVYLCASSSGTGGYTGELFFGEGSRLTVL.